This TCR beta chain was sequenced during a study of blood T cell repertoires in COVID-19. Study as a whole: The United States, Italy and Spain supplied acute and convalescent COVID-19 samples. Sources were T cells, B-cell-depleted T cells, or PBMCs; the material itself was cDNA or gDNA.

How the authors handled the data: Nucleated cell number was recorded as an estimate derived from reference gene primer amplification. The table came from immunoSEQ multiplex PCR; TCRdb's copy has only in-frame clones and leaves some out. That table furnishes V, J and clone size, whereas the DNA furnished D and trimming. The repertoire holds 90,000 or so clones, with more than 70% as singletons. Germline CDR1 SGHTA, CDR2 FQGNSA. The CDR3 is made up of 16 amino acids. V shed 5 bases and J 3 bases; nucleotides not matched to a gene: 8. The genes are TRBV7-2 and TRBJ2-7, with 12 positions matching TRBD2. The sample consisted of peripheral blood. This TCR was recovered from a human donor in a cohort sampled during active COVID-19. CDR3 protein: CASSARLAGELYEQYF. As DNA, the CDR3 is TGTGCCAGCAGCGCCCGACTAGCGGGAGAGCTCTACGAGCAGTACTTC. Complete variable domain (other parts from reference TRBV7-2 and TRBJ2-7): GAGVSQSPSNKVTEKGKDVELRCDPISGHTALYWYRQSLGQGLEFLIYFQGNSAPDKSGLPSDRFSAERTGGSVSTLTIQRTQQEDSAVYLCASSARLAGELYEQYFGPGTRLTVT.